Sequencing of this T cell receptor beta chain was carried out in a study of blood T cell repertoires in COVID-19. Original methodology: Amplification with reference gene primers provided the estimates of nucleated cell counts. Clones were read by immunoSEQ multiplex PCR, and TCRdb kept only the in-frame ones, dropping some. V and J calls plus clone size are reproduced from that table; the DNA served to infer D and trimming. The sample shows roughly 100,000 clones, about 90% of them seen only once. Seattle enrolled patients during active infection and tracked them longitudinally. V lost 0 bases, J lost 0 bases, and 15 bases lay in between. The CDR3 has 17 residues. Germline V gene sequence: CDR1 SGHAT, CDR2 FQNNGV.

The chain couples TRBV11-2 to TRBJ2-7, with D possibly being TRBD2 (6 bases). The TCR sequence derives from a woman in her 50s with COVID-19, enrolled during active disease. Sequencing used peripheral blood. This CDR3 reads CASSLDWGDSSSYEQYF. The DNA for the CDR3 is TGTGCCAGCAGCTTAGATTGGGGGGATAGTAGCTCCTACGAGCAGTACTTC.